This is a list of T cell receptor beta chains from one sample in a study of blood T cell repertoires in COVID-19. Libraries were prepared by immunoSEQ multiplex PCR; TCRdb keeps only in-frame clonotypes and omits some of them. Among tens of thousands of clones listed, around nine tenths were seen once. The sample taken for sequencing was peripheral blood. The receptors come from a man between 50 and 59 years old with COVID-19, enrolled during active disease. Both conserved end residues are part of each CDR3. A D gene is named only where the DNA matches it firmly. The size of a clone is reported for some rows only, either as once, few or many, or as a class for expanded clones.

V gene: TRBV2; D gene: TRBD2; clone size: .; J gene: TRBJ2-1; CDR3 DNA: TGTGCCAGCAGTGAGGCTAGCGGTGCCTACAATGAGCAGTTCTTC; CDR3 protein: CASSEASGAYNEQFF
V gene: TRBV5-1; D gene: TRBD2; clone size: .; J gene: TRBJ2-1; CDR3 DNA: TGCGCCAGCAGCACATATCTAGCGGGTTCCTACAATGAGCAGTTCTTC; CDR3 protein: CASSTYLAGSYNEQFF
V gene: TRBV4-1; D gene: TRBD1; clone size: .; J gene: TRBJ1-1; CDR3 DNA: TGCGCCAGCAGCCAAGAGACAGGGGGGCCAAGGGAAGCTTTCTTT; CDR3 protein: CASSQETGGPREAFF
V gene: TRBV10-2; D gene: TRBD1; clone size: .; J gene: TRBJ1-1; CDR3 DNA: TGCGCCAGCAGTGGAGGACAGGGAAACACTGAAGCTTTCTTT; CDR3 protein: CASSGGQGNTEAFF
V gene: TRBV11-2; D gene: .; clone size: .; J gene: TRBJ1-2; CDR3 DNA: TGTGCCAGCAGCTTAGATCCCGGACAACGGAAGTATGGCTACACCTTC; CDR3 protein: CASSLDPGQRKYGYTF
V gene: TRBV12-3/TRBV12-4; D gene: .; clone size: .; J gene: TRBJ2-7; CDR3 DNA: TGTGCCAGCAGTTTAGGGAGCTCCTACGAGCAGTACTTC; CDR3 protein: CASSLGSSYEQYF
V gene: TRBV7-9; D gene: TRBD1; clone size: .; J gene: TRBJ1-2; CDR3 DNA: TGTGCCAGCAGCCTCCGGGACAGCATTAACTATGGCTACACCTTC; CDR3 protein: CASSLRDSINYGYTF
V gene: TRBV28; D gene: TRBD2; clone size: .; J gene: TRBJ2-1; CDR3 DNA: TGTGCCAGCAGTTCAAAGGGACTAGCGGGAGGGTGGTACAATGAGCAGTTCTTC; CDR3 protein: CASSSKGLAGGWYNEQFF
V gene: TRBV6-5; D gene: TRBD2; clone size: .; J gene: TRBJ2-2; CDR3 DNA: TGTGCCAGCAGTTACCAAGCGGGAGGAACCGGGGAGCTGTTTTTT; CDR3 protein: CASSYQAGGTGELFF
V gene: TRBV30; D gene: .; clone size: .; J gene: TRBJ1-5; CDR3 DNA: TGTGCCTGGAGTGTACAGGAAAATCAGCCCCAGCATTTT; CDR3 protein: CAWSVQENQPQHF
V gene: TRBV12-3/TRBV12-4; D gene: .; clone size: .; J gene: TRBJ2-7; CDR3 DNA: TGTGCCAGCAGTCCCGGGTCCGGCGAGCAGTACTTC; CDR3 protein: CASSPGSGEQYF
V gene: TRBV6-5; D gene: TRBD1; clone size: .; J gene: TRBJ2-7; CDR3 DNA: TGTGCCAGCAGTTACTTCTCCGGGACAGAAAACGAGCAGTACTTC; CDR3 protein: CASSYFSGTENEQYF
V gene: TRBV5-1; D gene: .; clone size: .; J gene: TRBJ2-2; CDR3 DNA: TGCGCCAGCAGCTTGGACAGGAACACCGGGGAGCTGTTTTTT; CDR3 protein: CASSLDRNTGELFF
V gene: TRBV28; D gene: TRBD2; clone size: .; J gene: TRBJ2-7; CDR3 DNA: TGTGCCAGCAGGGATCCGGGACTAGCGGGAGGGACCCCCTACGAGCAGTACTTC; CDR3 protein: CASRDPGLAGGTPYEQYF
V gene: TRBV28; D gene: .; clone size: .; J gene: TRBJ1-1; CDR3 DNA: TGTGCCAGCTATATGAACACTGAAGCTTTCTTT; CDR3 protein: CASYMNTEAFF
V gene: TRBV19; D gene: .; clone size: .; J gene: TRBJ2-1; CDR3 DNA: TGTGCCAGTAGTATTGGGGGGAGGCACAATGAGCAGTTCTTC; CDR3 protein: CASSIGGRHNEQFF
V gene: TRBV20-1; D gene: .; clone size: few; J gene: TRBJ2-7; CDR3 DNA: TGCAGTGCAGCAACCACCTACGAGCAGTACTTC; CDR3 protein: CSAATTYEQYF
V gene: TRBV19; D gene: .; clone size: .; J gene: TRBJ1-5; CDR3 DNA: TGTGCCAGTACGGAGGCACCCTCTATTACGCCCCAGCATTTT; CDR3 protein: CASTEAPSITPQHF
V gene: TRBV9; D gene: TRBD2; clone size: once; J gene: TRBJ2-1; CDR3 DNA: TGTGCCAGCAGCGTAGCTACGGGACTAGCTTACAATGAGCAGTTCTTC; CDR3 protein: CASSVATGLAYNEQFF
V gene: TRBV2; D gene: .; clone size: .; J gene: TRBJ1-1; CDR3 DNA: TGTGCCAGCAGCCCCGTGGGGGCAGGAAACACTGAAGCTTTCTTT; CDR3 protein: CASSPVGAGNTEAFF
V gene: TRBV6-2/TRBV6-3; D gene: TRBD1; clone size: .; J gene: TRBJ1-2; CDR3 DNA: TGTGCCAGCAGCCGCGACAGGGGTGGCTATGGCTACACCTTC; CDR3 protein: CASSRDRGGYGYTF
V gene: TRBV2; D gene: .; clone size: .; J gene: TRBJ2-2; CDR3 DNA: TGTGCCAGCAGTGAATATGCCCGGGGGCTGTTTTTT; CDR3 protein: CASSEYARGLFF
V gene: TRBV19; D gene: .; clone size: once; J gene: TRBJ2-2; CDR3 DNA: TGTGCCAGTAGGGCACTTAAAGGGTGGCGGAGTCGCTTCGTTCAGGGCACCGGGGAGCTGTTTTTT; CDR3 protein: CASRALKGWRSRFVQGTGELFF
V gene: TRBV12-3/TRBV12-4; D gene: .; clone size: .; J gene: TRBJ2-1; CDR3 DNA: TGTGCCAGCAGTTCTAGGGGGGGCGCTTCCCGGTTCTTC; CDR3 protein: CASSSRGGASRFF
V gene: TRBV30; D gene: TRBD1; clone size: .; J gene: TRBJ1-5; CDR3 DNA: TGTGCCTGGGCGACAGGGGGCGGACAGCCCCAGCATTTT; CDR3 protein: CAWATGGGQPQHF
V gene: TRBV18; D gene: TRBD2; clone size: .; J gene: TRBJ2-4; CDR3 DNA: TGTGCCAGCTCACTATGGGGGGGAGACAAAAACATTCAGTACTTC; CDR3 protein: CASSLWGGDKNIQYF
V gene: TRBV5-1; D gene: TRBD2; clone size: .; J gene: TRBJ2-1; CDR3 DNA: TGCGCCAGCAGCACAGTAGCGGGATCCTACAATGAGCAGTTCTTC; CDR3 protein: CASSTVAGSYNEQFF
V gene: TRBV6-1; D gene: .; clone size: .; J gene: TRBJ2-7; CDR3 DNA: TGTGCCAGCAGTGATAGTTTGACGGGGCAGGGGACCTACGAGCAGTACTTC; CDR3 protein: CASSDSLTGQGTYEQYF
V gene: TRBV7-9; D gene: .; clone size: .; J gene: TRBJ2-1; CDR3 DNA: TGTGCCAGCAGCTTAGTAGGGCCGGGACTCAGATTTTACAATGAGCAGTTCTTC; CDR3 protein: CASSLVGPGLRFYNEQFF
V gene: TRBV2; D gene: TRBD2; clone size: .; J gene: TRBJ2-7; CDR3 DNA: TGTGCCAGCAGTGAATTTGGCGGGAGAGTCTACGAGCAGTACTTC; CDR3 protein: CASSEFGGRVYEQYF
V gene: TRBV29-1; D gene: TRBD1; clone size: once; J gene: TRBJ2-7; CDR3 DNA: TGCAGCGTTACGTGGACAGGGGGCGGCGAGCAGTACTTC; CDR3 protein: CSVTWTGGGEQYF
V gene: TRBV6-5; D gene: .; clone size: .; J gene: TRBJ1-1; CDR3 DNA: TGTGCCAGCAGTTTAGGAAGGGAGGGTACTGAAGCTTTCTTT; CDR3 protein: CASSLGREGTEAFF